This T cell receptor (beta chain) was documented in a study of T cell responses to AZD1222 COVID-19 vaccine. Clones were read by immunoSEQ multiplex PCR, and TCRdb kept only the in-frame ones, dropping some. The sample consists of fewer than 100,000 clones, roughly 86% of them appearing once. This TCR derives from an adult who received the AZD1222 COVID-19 vaccine. The source material was peripheral blood, sampled 28 days after the second AZD1222 dose.

DNA of the CDR3: TGTGCCAGCAGTTTCGACGGGAGCTCCTACGAGCAGTACTTC. It translates to CASSFDGSSYEQYF. V usage is TRBV6-2 or TRBV6-3 and J usage is TRBJ2-7; a possible D gene is TRBD2 (6 bases). The length of the CDR3 is 14 residues. The ends were cut back, 4 bases at V and 0 bases at J, with 10 bases in the middle. Germline CDR1 and CDR2: MNHEY and SVGEGT.